These 28 T cell receptor beta chains originate from one sample sequenced in a study of beta chain features in type 1 diabetes. Whole-study results and caveats: TCRB CDR3 length was moderately but significantly reduced in all four CD4+ subsets of Type 1 diabetes patients.

Their antigens are not known. Expressed TCRB transcripts were sequenced because the entire RNA isolate underwent reverse transcription. The method was immunoSEQ multiplex PCR; TCRdb's version includes in-frame clones alone and lacks a portion of them. Among a few hundred thousand clones listed, around 12% were seen once. Input material: naive CD4+ T cells from blood. The receptors stem from a woman under 30 with type 1 diabetes.

Here the CDR3 DNA reads TGTGCCAGCAGCTTAGTTACTGGGACAAGGGACGTCCTGACTTTC. Translating gives CASSLVTGTRDVLTF. This chain connects TRBV7-9 to TRBJ2-6; possible D gene TRBD1, 6 bases. Looked up from germline, CDR1 is SEHNR and CDR2 is FQNEAQ (reference sequence). The CDR3 contains 15 residues. Trimming took 1 base from V and 11 from J, leaving 15 bases between them.

This CDR3 is CASTSTAPYEQYF. The CDR3 nucleotides are TGTGCCAGCACTTCGACAGCTCCCTACGAGCAGTACTTC. The chain uses TRBV6-5 and TRBJ2-7, with D perhaps matching TRBD1 (5 bases). The CDR3 totals 13 residues. The germline V gene has CDR1 MNHEY and CDR2 SVGAGI. Trimming took 7 bases from V and 2 from J, leaving 12 bases between them.

This sequence joins TRBV7-2 and TRBJ2-4; the D gene is possibly TRBD1 (6 bases). The CDR3 is 14 residues long. The germline V gene has CDR1 SGHTA and CDR2 FQGNSA. V shed 5 bases and J shed 2 bases, with 10 bases lying between them. CDR3: CASSPGDSKNIQYF. CDR3 sequence (DNA): TGTGCCAGCAGCCCAGGGGATTCCAAAAACATTCAGTACTTC.

The chain is built from TRBV23-1 and TRBJ2-7; 8 bases match TRBD2. TRBV23-1 is treated as an ORF (open reading frame) with a function not yet certain. The CDR3 runs 19 residues. The ends lost 4 bases at V and 0 bases at J; junction bases unmatched: 17. The CDR3 loop is CASSLVGRAGVFFSYEQYF. The DNA for the CDR3 is TGCGCCAGCAGTCTAGTCGGGAGGGCCGGGGTTTTCTTCTCCTACGAGCAGTACTTC.

The chain links TRBV5-6 to TRBJ2-5; the match to TRBD2 covers 14 bases. The V and J ends lost 4 bases and 5 bases, in that order; junction bases with no gene match: 10. The CDR3 runs to 17 residues. Germline V CDR1 and CDR2: SGHDT, YYEEEE. CDR3 DNA sequence: TGTGCCAGCAGCGGAGGGACTAGCGGGAGTGGAAAGGAGACCCAGTACTTC. It codes for CASSGGTSGSGKETQYF. Looking up the rest from reference TRBV5-6 and TRBJ2-5 gives the full variable domain: DAGVTQSPTHLIKTRGQQVTLRCSPKSGHDTVSWYQQALGQGPQFIFQYYEEEERQRGNFPDRFSGHQFPNYSSELNVNALLLGDSALYLCASSGGTSGSGKETQYFGPGTRLLVL.

This clone was counted a few times. This chain links TRBV14 with TRBJ2-1, with a possible D match to TRBD2 (5 bases). CDR1 SGHDN and CDR2 FVKESK come from the germline V gene. This CDR3 has 16 amino acids. V shed 1 base and J shed 6 bases, with 16 bases lying between them. CDR3 nucleotide sequence: TGTGCCAGCAGCCAAGCGGGTGGGAGCGCCCTCAATGAGCAGTTCTTC. Protein sequence: CASSQAGGSALNEQFF.

This clone was detected only a few times. V and J are TRBV2 and TRBJ2-1, with 11 bases that match TRBD1. The ends lost 10 bases at V and 9 bases at J; junction bases unmatched: 8. Germline V gene lookup returns CDR1 SNHLY and CDR2 FYNNEI. This CDR3 contains 13 residues. As DNA, the CDR3 is TGTGCCACCTCCGGGACAGGGGGAGGTGAGCAGTTCTTC. As protein: CATSGTGGGEQFF.

Only a few counts were recorded for this clone. The chain links TRBV4-1 to TRBJ1-1, with TRBD1 matching 9 bases. V shed 4 bases, J shed 5 bases, and the junction held 11 bases outside the gene matches. There are 16 residues in the CDR3. Germline values: CDR1 MGHRA, CDR2 YSYEKL. The CDR3 DNA follows: TGCGCCAGCAGCCTCGGGAGGGGGACAGGGAATACTGAAGCTTTCTTT. It codes for CASSLGRGTGNTEAFF.

V and J are TRBV27 and TRBJ2-7, with TRBD1 matching over 10 bases. V lost 0 bases and J lost 6; bases outside the gene matches: 2. From germline, CDR1 is MNHEY and CDR2 SMNVEV (reference sequence). The CDR3 runs 14 residues. The CDR3 is CASSLSRTGGEQYF. The CDR3 bases are TGTGCCAGCAGTTTATCCCGGACAGGGGGCGAGCAGTACTTC.

This chain links TRBV2 with TRBJ2-1; 7 bases align to TRBD2. The CDR3 is 13 amino acids. With 8 bases clipped from V and 4 bases from J, the junction kept 5 bases outside the gene matches. Germline values: CDR1 SNHLY, CDR2 FYNNEI. The CDR3 sequence: CASRGRVYNEQFF. For the CDR3, the DNA is TGTGCCAGCCGAGGGAGGGTATACAATGAGCAGTTCTTC. Complete variable domain (other parts from reference TRBV2 and TRBJ2-1): EPEVTQTPSHQVTQMGQEVILRCVPISNHLYFYWYRQILGQKVEFLVSFYNNEISEKSEIFDDQFSVERPDGSNFTLKIRSTKLEDSAMYFCASRGRVYNEQFFGPGTRLTVL.

The sample holds a few counts of this clone. The V call is TRBV29-1, the J call TRBJ1-5; weak D call: TRBD1 (5 bases). The germline V gene encodes CDR1 SQVTM and CDR2 ANQGSEA. Trimming stripped 4 bases from V and 5 bases from J, with 12 bases between. This CDR3 has 13 residues. DNA of the CDR3: TGCAGCGTTGCGGGGGGATCGGATCAGCCCCAGCATTTT. It specifies CSVAGGSDQPQHF.

The chain joins TRBV2 to TRBJ1-1; no clear D gene. The germline V gene has CDR1 SNHLY and CDR2 FYNNEI. Trimming left V 4 bases short and J 6 bases short, with 12 bases between. CDR3 length: 13 amino acids. CDR3 sequence: CASSGASGSEAFF. The DNA of the CDR3 is TGTGCCAGCAGTGGGGCCTCGGGGTCTGAAGCTTTCTTT.

The rearrangement links TRBV7-2 to TRBJ1-2, with TRBD1 matching over 7 bases. The CDR3 consists of 13 residues. CDR1 and CDR2 (germline): SGHTA, FQGNSA. V was pared by 4 bases and J by 6 bases, with 5 bases of the junction left unmatched. CDR3 amino acids: CASSSYRGDGYTF. The CDR3 DNA is TGTGCCAGCAGCTCTTACAGGGGTGATGGCTACACCTTC.

The chain carries TRBV29-1 and TRBJ2-1, with 10 bases fitting TRBD2. The germline gives CDR1 SQVTM, CDR2 ANQGSEA. V was clipped by 4 bases and J by 2 bases; unmatched bases: 14. There are 18 residues in the CDR3. CDR3 coding DNA: TGCAGCGTTGTGATAAGAGCGGGAGGGCCTGGGACCTACAATGAGCAGTTCTTC. Translation gives CSVVIRAGGPGTYNEQFF.

This clone was counted only a few times. J is TRBJ2-7 and V is TRBV7-9; maybe TRBD2 (5 bases). Trimming stripped 0 bases from V and 0 bases from J, with 6 bases between. Looked up from germline, CDR1 is SEHNR and CDR2 is FQNEAQ (reference sequence). The CDR3 loop spans 14 amino acids. Here the CDR3 DNA reads TGTGCCAGCAGCTTAGCGGGGAGCTCCTACGAGCAGTACTTC. This gives the protein CASSLAGSSYEQYF.

The chain recombines TRBV5-4 with TRBJ2-6; possibly TRBD1 for D (6 bases). The CDR3 consists of 14 residues. Germline values: CDR1 SGHNT, CDR2 YYREEE (reference sequence). The ends were cut back, 0 bases at V and 8 bases at J, with 9 bases in the middle. The CDR3 DNA follows: TGTGCCAGCAGCTTGGCCGACAGGTCCAACGTCCTGACTTTC. This sequence encodes CASSLADRSNVLTF.

This clone was recorded a few times. This chain links TRBV25-1 with TRBJ1-2; D may be TRBD1 (5 bases). The germline V and J ends were trimmed by 2 bases and 8 bases, with 18 bases remaining between them. This CDR3 region has 15 residues. The germline V gene encodes CDR1 MGHDK and CDR2 SYGVNS. The CDR3, as DNA: TGTGCCAGCAGTGAAGGGGCGACCTCCATGGAAGGCTACACCTTC. Its protein product is CASSEGATSMEGYTF.

There are a few counts of this clone. The chain joins TRBV23-1 to TRBJ2-7, with 7 bases lining up with TRBD2. TRBV23-1 is an open reading frame, and its role is uncertain. The CDR3 is 13 amino acids. The junction had 5 bases not matched to a gene; V was cut back by 9 bases and J by 0 bases. CDR3 loop: CARGAGNSYEQYF. CDR3 bases: TGCGCCAGAGGAGCGGGAAACTCCTACGAGCAGTACTTC.

The V and J genes are TRBV7-2 and TRBJ2-5; TRBD1 aligns across 9 bases. Germline lookup yields CDR1 SGHTA and CDR2 FQGNSA. Trimming at V came to 7 bases and at J to 2 bases, leaving 2 bases not matched to a gene. The CDR3 spans 13 residues. The CDR3 DNA reads as TGTGCCAGCAACAGGGGGCAGCAAGAGACCCAGTACTTC. Translated, it gives CASNRGQQETQYF.

V is TRBV2 and J is TRBJ2-3; perhaps TRBD2 as D (5 bases). The CDR3 loop spans 15 amino acids. CDR1 is SNHLY, CDR2 FYNNEI, per germline. The V end lost 4 bases, the J end lost 4 bases, and 15 bases lay between the germline ends. The CDR3 DNA is TGTGCCAGCAGTGTCGTTTTAGCCGGGGCAGATACGCAGTATTTT. Translation: CASSVVLAGADTQYF.

The chain couples TRBV5-4 to TRBJ2-1; possibly TRBD2 for D (7 bases). Germline CDR1 reads SGHNT; CDR2 reads YYREEE (reference sequence). Trimming stripped 7 bases from V and 4 bases from J, with 18 bases between. CDR3 size: 15 residues. The CDR3 nucleotides are TGTGCCAGCTCGGGGGCTAGCGGAGAGTACAATGAGCAGTTCTTC. Translated, it gives CASSGASGEYNEQFF.

This clone was seen more than once but under ten times. The chain employs TRBV25-1 and TRBJ2-3; 7 positions match TRBD1. Per germline, CDR1 MGHDK and CDR2 SYGVNS. Trimming cost V 0 bases and J 2 bases; bases outside gene matches: 5. The CDR3 covers 16 residues. CDR3 region: CASSEYLGQYTDTQYF. CDR3 sequence (DNA): TGTGCCAGCAGTGAATACCTGGGACAGTACACAGATACGCAGTATTTT.

This clone was seen a handful of times. The chain employs TRBV6-5 and TRBJ2-1, with D possibly being TRBD1 (5 bases). The V end was cut by 6 bases, the J end by 5 bases, with 17 bases between. The CDR3 spans 15 residues. The germline CDR1 and CDR2 sequences are MNHEY and SVGAGI. In nucleotides, the CDR3 is TGTGCCAGCAGCCTTGGGGCAGGAGTCCACAATGAGCAGTTCTTC. It specifies CASSLGAGVHNEQFF.

This clone has more than one count but fewer than ten. V and J are TRBV18 and TRBJ1-6; D not certain. Trimming stripped 2 bases from V and 0 bases from J, with 5 bases between. Germline CDR1 KGHSH, CDR2 LQKENI. The CDR3 spans 15 residues. This CDR3 is CASSPEYSYNSPLHF. Written as DNA, the CDR3 is TGTGCCAGCTCACCAGAGTACTCCTATAATTCACCCCTCCACTTT.

This clone showed up just a few times. V is TRBV29-1 and J is TRBJ2-6; a possible D gene is TRBD1 (6 bases). Trimming stripped 2 bases from V and 1 base from J, with 6 bases between. The CDR3 is made up of 14 amino acids. Germline V gives CDR1 SQVTM, CDR2 ANQGSEA. CDR3 amino acids: CSVEQGSGANVLTF. The DNA for the CDR3 is TGCAGCGTTGAACAGGGGTCTGGGGCCAACGTCCTGACTTTC.

This rearrangement joins TRBV18 to TRBJ2-5; D call uncertain. The CDR3 is 14 residues long. V lost 2 bases and J 2 bases, leaving 9 bases between the germline ends. The germline V gene encodes CDR1 KGHSH and CDR2 LQKENI. The CDR3 region has the DNA TGTGCCAGCTCACCAATGGCAGGACAAGAGACCCAGTACTTC. It codes for CASSPMAGQETQYF.

This clone was recorded a few times. This chain joins TRBV9 and TRBJ2-7, with D possibly TRBD1 on 5 matching bases. V was pared by 0 bases and J by 12 bases, with 13 bases between. Germline CDR1 SGDLS, CDR2 YYNGEE. The CDR3 contains 12 residues. CDR3 protein: CASSVGPGPLYF. CDR3 DNA sequence: TGTGCCAGCAGCGTAGGACCAGGGCCTCTGTACTTC.

This clone was found a few times. The chain recombines TRBV6-6 with TRBJ2-2, with a weak D call TRBD1 (5 bases). CDR1 and CDR2 (germline): MNHNY, SVGAGI (reference sequence). The CDR3 spans 14 residues. Trimming took off 6 bases at V and 4 bases at J, with 12 bases between the two ends. The CDR3 loop is CASRLQGSTGELFF. The DNA for the CDR3 is TGTGCCAGCAGGCTTCAGGGTTCCACCGGGGAGCTGTTTTTT.